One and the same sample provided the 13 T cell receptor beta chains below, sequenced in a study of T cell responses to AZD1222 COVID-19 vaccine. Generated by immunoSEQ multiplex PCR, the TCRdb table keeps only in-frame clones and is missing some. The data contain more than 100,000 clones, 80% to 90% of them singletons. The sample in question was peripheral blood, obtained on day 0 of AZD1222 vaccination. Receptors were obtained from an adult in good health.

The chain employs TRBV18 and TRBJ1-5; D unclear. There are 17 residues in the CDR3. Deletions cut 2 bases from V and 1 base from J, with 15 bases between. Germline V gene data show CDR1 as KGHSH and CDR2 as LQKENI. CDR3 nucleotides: TGTGCCAGCTCACCAGCAAAAGGAGGAATAAGCAATCAGCCCCAGCATTTT. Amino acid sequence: CASSPAKGGISNQPQHF.

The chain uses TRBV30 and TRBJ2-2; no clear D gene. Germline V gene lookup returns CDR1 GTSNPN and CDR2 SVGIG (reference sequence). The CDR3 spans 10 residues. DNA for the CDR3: TGTGCTCACGGTGGCGGGGAGCTGTTTTTT. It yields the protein CAHGGGELFF.

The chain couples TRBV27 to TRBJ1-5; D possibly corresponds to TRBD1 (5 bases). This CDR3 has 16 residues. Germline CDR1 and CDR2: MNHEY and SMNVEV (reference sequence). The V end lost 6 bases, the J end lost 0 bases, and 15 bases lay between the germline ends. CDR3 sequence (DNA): TGTGCCAGCAGACTAACAGGCCTCCATAGCAATCAGCCCCAGCATTTT. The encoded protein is CASRLTGLHSNQPQHF.

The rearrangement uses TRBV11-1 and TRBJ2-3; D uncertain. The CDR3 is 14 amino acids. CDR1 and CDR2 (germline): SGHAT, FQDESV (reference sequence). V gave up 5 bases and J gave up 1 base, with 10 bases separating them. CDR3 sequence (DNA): TGTGCCAGCAGCGTTTCCGCTGGCACAGATACGCAGTATTTT. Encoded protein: CASSVSAGTDTQYF.

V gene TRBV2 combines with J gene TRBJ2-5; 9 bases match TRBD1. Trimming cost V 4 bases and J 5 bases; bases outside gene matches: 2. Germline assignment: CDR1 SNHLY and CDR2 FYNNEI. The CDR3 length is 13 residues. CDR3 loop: CASSGQGGETQYF. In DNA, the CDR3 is TGTGCCAGCAGTGGACAGGGGGGGGAGACCCAGTACTTC.

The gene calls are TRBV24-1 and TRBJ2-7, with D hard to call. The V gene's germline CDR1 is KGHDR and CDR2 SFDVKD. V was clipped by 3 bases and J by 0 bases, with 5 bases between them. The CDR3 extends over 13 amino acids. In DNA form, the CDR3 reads TGTGCCACCAGTGATCCCTACTCCTACGAGCAGTACTTC. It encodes CATSDPYSYEQYF.

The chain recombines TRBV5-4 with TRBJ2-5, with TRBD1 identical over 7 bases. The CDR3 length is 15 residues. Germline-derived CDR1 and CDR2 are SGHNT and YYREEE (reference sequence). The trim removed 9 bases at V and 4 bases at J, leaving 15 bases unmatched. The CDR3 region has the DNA TGTGCCACCTACTTCTCCAGGGGGAGCGGAGAGACCCAGTACTTC. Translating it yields CATYFSRGSGETQYF.

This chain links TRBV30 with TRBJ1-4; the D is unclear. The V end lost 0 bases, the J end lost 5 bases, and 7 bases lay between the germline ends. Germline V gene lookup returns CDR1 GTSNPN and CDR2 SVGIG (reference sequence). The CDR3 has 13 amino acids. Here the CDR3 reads CAWSVLNNEKLFF. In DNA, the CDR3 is TGTGCCTGGAGTGTATTGAACAATGAAAAACTGTTTTTT.

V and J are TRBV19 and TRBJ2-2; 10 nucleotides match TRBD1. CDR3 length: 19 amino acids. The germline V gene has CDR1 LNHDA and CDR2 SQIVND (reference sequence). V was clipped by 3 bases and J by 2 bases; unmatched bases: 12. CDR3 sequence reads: CASSMPSDRGLSNTGELFF. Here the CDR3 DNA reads TGTGCCAGTAGTATGCCCTCAGACAGGGGGCTTTCTAACACCGGGGAGCTGTTTTTT.

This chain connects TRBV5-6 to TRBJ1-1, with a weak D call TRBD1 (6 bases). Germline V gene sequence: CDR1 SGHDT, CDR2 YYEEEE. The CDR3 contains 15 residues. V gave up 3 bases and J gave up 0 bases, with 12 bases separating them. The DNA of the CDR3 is TGTGCCAGCAGCTCCACAGGGAAGGTGAACACTGAAGCTTTCTTT. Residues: CASSSTGKVNTEAFF.

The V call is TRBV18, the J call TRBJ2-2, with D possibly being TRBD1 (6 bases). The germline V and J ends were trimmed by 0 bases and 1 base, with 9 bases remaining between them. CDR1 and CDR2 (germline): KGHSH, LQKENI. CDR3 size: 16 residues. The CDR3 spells CASSPPQGQNTGELFF. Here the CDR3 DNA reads TGTGCCAGCTCACCACCACAGGGACAGAACACCGGGGAGCTGTTTTTT.

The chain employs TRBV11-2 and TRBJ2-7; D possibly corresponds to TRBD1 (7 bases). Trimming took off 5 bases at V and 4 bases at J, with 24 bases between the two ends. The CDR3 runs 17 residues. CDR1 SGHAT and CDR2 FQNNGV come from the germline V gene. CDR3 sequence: CASSRSPAAGGGYEQYF. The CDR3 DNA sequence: TGTGCCAGCAGCCGTTCGCCAGCAGCAGGGGGAGGTTACGAGCAGTACTTC.

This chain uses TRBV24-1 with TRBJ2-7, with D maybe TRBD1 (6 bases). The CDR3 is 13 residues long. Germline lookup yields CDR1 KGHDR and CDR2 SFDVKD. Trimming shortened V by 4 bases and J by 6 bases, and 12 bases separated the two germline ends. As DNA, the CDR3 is TGTGCCACCAGTGACACCGGGACAACCGAGCAGTACTTC. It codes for CATSDTGTTEQYF.